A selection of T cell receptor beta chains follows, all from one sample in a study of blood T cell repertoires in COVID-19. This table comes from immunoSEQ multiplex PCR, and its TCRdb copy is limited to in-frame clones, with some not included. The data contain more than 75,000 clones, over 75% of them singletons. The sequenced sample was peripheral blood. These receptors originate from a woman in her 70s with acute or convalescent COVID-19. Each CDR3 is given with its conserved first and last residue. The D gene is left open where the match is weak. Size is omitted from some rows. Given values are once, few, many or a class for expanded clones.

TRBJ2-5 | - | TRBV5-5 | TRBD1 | TGTGCCAGCAGCTCCGAGTGGGACAGGGGGCGAAAGACCCAGTACTTC | CASSSEWDRGRKTQYF
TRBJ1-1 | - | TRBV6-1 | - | TGTGCCAGCAGTGAAAAACAGAGTAACACTGAAGCTTTCTTT | CASSEKQSNTEAFF
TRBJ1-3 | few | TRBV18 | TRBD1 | TGTGCCAGCTCACCGGGAGACAGGGAAAACACCATATATTTT | CASSPGDRENTIYF
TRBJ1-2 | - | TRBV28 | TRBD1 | TGTGCCAGCAGTCCGGGACAGCCCAACTATGGCTACACCTTC | CASSPGQPNYGYTF
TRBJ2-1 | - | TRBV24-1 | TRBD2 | TGTGCCACCAGTGATCTTTCCCTAGCGGGAGACAATGAGCAGTTCTTC | CATSDLSLAGDNEQFF
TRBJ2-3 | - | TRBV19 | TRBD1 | TGTGCCAGTAGTCGACAGGGATTGTCAGATACGCAGTATTTT | CASSRQGLSDTQYF
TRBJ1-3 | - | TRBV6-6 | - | TGTGCCAGCAGATCCGACAACTCTGGAAACACCATATATTTT | CASRSDNSGNTIYF
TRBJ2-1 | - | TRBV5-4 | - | TGTGCCAGCAGCTTGGTTTTGACTATGGAGCAGTTCTTC | CASSLVLTMEQFF
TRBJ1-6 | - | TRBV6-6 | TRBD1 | TGTGCCAGCAGAGGGACAGGGGGAGGTAATTCACCCCTCCACTTT | CASRGTGGGNSPLHF
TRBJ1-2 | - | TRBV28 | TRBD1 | TGTGCCAGCAGTTTGGGACAGGGCGACTATGGCTACACCTTC | CASSLGQGDYGYTF
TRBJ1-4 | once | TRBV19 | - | TGTGCCAGTAGTCGATCAGGGGAAAAACTGTTTTTT | CASSRSGEKLFF
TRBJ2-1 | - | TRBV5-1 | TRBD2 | TGCGCCAGCAGCTCCGGACTAGGAGCTGAGCAGTTCTTC | CASSSGLGAEQFF
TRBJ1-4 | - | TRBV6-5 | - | TGTGCCAGCAGTTATAACACAGGGTATCCGCAAGAAAAACTGTTTTTT | CASSYNTGYPQEKLFF
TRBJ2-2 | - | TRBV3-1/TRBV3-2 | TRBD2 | TGTGCCAGCAGCCAATCGGGACTAGCGGGGAAGGCCGGGGAGCTGTTTTTT | CASSQSGLAGKAGELFF
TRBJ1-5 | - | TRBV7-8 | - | TGTGCCAGCAGCTTAGCGGTAGCGAGCTATAGCAATCAGCCCCAGCATTTT | CASSLAVASYSNQPQHF
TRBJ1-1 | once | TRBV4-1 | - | TGCGCCAGCAGCCAAGTTTCCCTCGGAGGAAGACCCATGAACACTGAAGCTTTCTTT | CASSQVSLGGRPMNTEAFF
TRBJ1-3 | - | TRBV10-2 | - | TGCGCCAGCAGTGGTAGCTCTGGAAACACCATATATTTT | CASSGSSGNTIYF
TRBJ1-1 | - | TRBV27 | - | TGTGCCAGCAGCCCGGAGGCGGACACTGAAGCTTTCTTT | CASSPEADTEAFF
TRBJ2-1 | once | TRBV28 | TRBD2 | TGTGCCAGCAGTTCCCTAGCGGCCGTGAGGAATGAGCAGTTCTTC | CASSSLAAVRNEQFF
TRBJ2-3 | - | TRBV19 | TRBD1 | TGTGCCACGGGACAGGGGGCCGCCACAGATACGCAGTATTTT | CATGQGAATDTQYF
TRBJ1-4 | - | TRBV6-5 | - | TGTGCCAGCGGGGAGGTGTATGGCGAAAAACTGTTTTTT | CASGEVYGEKLFF
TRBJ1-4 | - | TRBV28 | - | TGTGCCAGCAGATTCGGGGCAACTAATGAAAAACTGTTTTTT | CASRFGATNEKLFF
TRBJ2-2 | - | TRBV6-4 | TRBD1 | TGTGCCAGCGGGACAGGGGGCACCGGGGAGCTGTTTTTT | CASGTGGTGELFF
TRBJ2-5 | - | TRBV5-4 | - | TGTGCCACCCGCTGGGAGGTGGGCGGGGAGACCCAGTACTTC | CATRWEVGGETQYF
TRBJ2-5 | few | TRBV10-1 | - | TGCGCCAGCAGTGAGGCCGGAGATATTGAGACCCAGTACTTC | CASSEAGDIETQYF
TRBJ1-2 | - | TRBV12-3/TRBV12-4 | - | TGTGCCAGCAGAAGGGGCAGACTCTATGGCTACACCTTC | CASRRGRLYGYTF
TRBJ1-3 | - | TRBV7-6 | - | TGTGCCAGCAGCTTAGGGAGTGGGGGCCGGGCTGGAAACACCATATATTTT | CASSLGSGGRAGNTIYF
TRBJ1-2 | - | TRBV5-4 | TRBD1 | TGTGCCAGCAGTTACGACAGGGATCCCTATGGCTACACCTTC | CASSYDRDPYGYTF
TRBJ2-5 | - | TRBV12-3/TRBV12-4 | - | TGTGCCAGCAGTTTAGCTGGGGGGGAGACCCAGTACTTC | CASSLAGGETQYF
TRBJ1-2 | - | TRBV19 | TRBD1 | TGTGCCAGTAGTATAGCTGGACAGGGATTGAATGGCTACACCTTC | CASSIAGQGLNGYTF
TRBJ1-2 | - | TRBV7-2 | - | TGTGCCAGCAGCCGCGATCGGTACGGGGGGCCGAGAGGCTACACCTTC | CASSRDRYGGPRGYTF